These T cell receptor beta chains were read from a single sample in a study of cytomegalovirus exposure and HLA in healthy donors. Method: immunoSEQ multiplex PCR; TCRdb's copy keeps in-frame clones and lacks some. The data hold approximately 160,000 clones, with roughly 65% observed a single time. Sequences were obtained from PBMCs. The receptors were sampled from a woman between 18 and 29 years old in good health and CMV-seropositive. Each CDR3 is given with its conserved first and last residue. Fields, in order: V gene, D gene, J gene, clone size, CDR3 protein, CDR3 DNA. D genes are given only for firm matches. The listing skips clone size in some rows; elsewhere it reads once, few, many or a size class.

V gene: TRBV5-1; D gene: TRBD2; J gene: TRBJ2-1; clone size: few; CDR3 protein: CASSLTLAGPNNEQFF; CDR3 DNA: TGCGCCAGCAGCTTAACTCTAGCGGGGCCTAACAATGAGCAGTTCTTC
V gene: TRBV6-1; D gene: TRBD1; J gene: TRBJ1-2; clone size: few; CDR3 protein: CASSEFKVGTGFGYTF; CDR3 DNA: TGTGCCAGCAGCGAATTTAAAGTCGGGACAGGGTTCGGCTACACCTTC
V gene: TRBV6-1; D gene: .; J gene: TRBJ1-5; clone size: once; CDR3 protein: CASSESGGKGNQPQHF; CDR3 DNA: TGTGCCAGCAGTGAATCGGGAGGGAAGGGCAATCAGCCCCAGCATTTT
V gene: TRBV28; D gene: .; J gene: TRBJ2-1; clone size: once; CDR3 protein: CASSSLKLPLGGEQFF; CDR3 DNA: TGTGCCAGCAGTTCCCTAAAACTACCTCTTGGCGGTGAGCAGTTCTTC
V gene: TRBV11-2; D gene: .; J gene: TRBJ1-1; clone size: .; CDR3 protein: CASSLSGGGNTEAFF; CDR3 DNA: TGTGCCAGCAGCTTATCCGGGGGAGGGAACACTGAAGCTTTCTTT
V gene: TRBV9; D gene: TRBD1; J gene: TRBJ2-7; clone size: .; CDR3 protein: CASSIGQGAYEQYF; CDR3 DNA: TGTGCCAGCAGCATCGGACAGGGGGCCTACGAGCAGTACTTC
V gene: TRBV28; D gene: TRBD1; J gene: TRBJ2-3; clone size: .; CDR3 protein: CASSFMGQSTDTQYF; CDR3 DNA: TGTGCCAGCAGTTTCATGGGACAGAGCACAGATACGCAGTATTTT
V gene: TRBV5-4; D gene: .; J gene: TRBJ2-5; clone size: .; CDR3 protein: CASSTNRVAQETQYF; CDR3 DNA: TGTGCCAGCAGTACGAACAGGGTTGCCCAAGAGACCCAGTACTTC
V gene: TRBV29-1; D gene: TRBD1; J gene: TRBJ2-3; clone size: .; CDR3 protein: CSVDPGQGSDTQYF; CDR3 DNA: TGCAGCGTTGACCCGGGACAGGGGTCAGATACGCAGTATTTT
V gene: TRBV28; D gene: .; J gene: TRBJ2-2; clone size: once; CDR3 protein: CASSLGTLGAGELFF; CDR3 DNA: TGTGCCAGCAGTCTGGGGACTCTAGGGGCCGGGGAGCTGTTTTTT
V gene: TRBV2; D gene: TRBD1; J gene: TRBJ1-6; clone size: .; CDR3 protein: CASSLGGTGTSPLHF; CDR3 DNA: TGTGCCAGCAGCTTAGGGGGGACAGGGACCTCACCCCTCCACTTT
V gene: TRBV28; D gene: .; J gene: TRBJ2-1; clone size: .; CDR3 protein: CASSVQVIEQFF; CDR3 DNA: TGTGCCAGCAGTGTTCAGGTGATCGAGCAGTTCTTC
V gene: TRBV4-3; D gene: TRBD2; J gene: TRBJ2-1; clone size: .; CDR3 protein: CASSLGLAGEAYNEQFF; CDR3 DNA: TGCGCCAGCAGCCTAGGACTAGCGGGGGAGGCCTACAATGAGCAGTTCTTC
V gene: TRBV28; D gene: .; J gene: TRBJ1-1; clone size: .; CDR3 protein: CASSLGLNTEAFF; CDR3 DNA: TGTGCCAGCAGTTTAGGCCTGAACACTGAAGCTTTCTTT
V gene: TRBV6-6; D gene: .; J gene: TRBJ2-3; clone size: .; CDR3 protein: CASSSTVRGTDTQYF; CDR3 DNA: TGTGCCAGCAGTTCCACCGTCCGGGGCACAGATACGCAGTATTTT
V gene: TRBV28; D gene: .; J gene: TRBJ1-2; clone size: .; CDR3 protein: CASSPGGIFTNYGYTF; CDR3 DNA: TGTGCCAGCAGCCCCGGGGGGATCTTTACTAACTATGGCTACACCTTC
V gene: TRBV5-4; D gene: TRBD1; J gene: TRBJ2-3; clone size: .; CDR3 protein: CASTLSRTGTDTQYF; CDR3 DNA: TGTGCCAGTACGCTAAGTCGGACAGGTACAGATACGCAGTATTTT
V gene: TRBV6-1; D gene: TRBD1; J gene: TRBJ1-2; clone size: few; CDR3 protein: CASSGQGARGYTF; CDR3 DNA: TGTGCCAGCAGCGGACAGGGGGCGCGGGGCTACACCTTC
V gene: TRBV7-9; D gene: TRBD1; J gene: TRBJ1-2; clone size: few; CDR3 protein: CASSLRDRKDYGYTF; CDR3 DNA: TGTGCCAGCAGCTTGAGGGACAGAAAAGACTATGGCTACACCTTC
V gene: TRBV30; D gene: TRBD1; J gene: TRBJ1-5; clone size: few; CDR3 protein: CAWTGGQGNQPQHF; CDR3 DNA: TGTGCCTGGACCGGGGGACAGGGGAATCAGCCCCAGCATTTT
V gene: TRBV27; D gene: TRBD2; J gene: TRBJ2-3; clone size: few; CDR3 protein: CASSLYREATDTQYF; CDR3 DNA: TGTGCCAGCAGTTTATACCGGGAGGCCACAGATACGCAGTATTTT
V gene: TRBV7-2; D gene: TRBD2; J gene: TRBJ2-1; clone size: once; CDR3 protein: CASSLGQREYNEQFF; CDR3 DNA: TGTGCCAGCAGCTTAGGGCAGCGGGAGTACAATGAGCAGTTCTTC
V gene: TRBV6-6; D gene: TRBD1; J gene: TRBJ2-3; clone size: once; CDR3 protein: CASSYPGQDTQYF; CDR3 DNA: TGTGCCAGCAGTTACCCCGGACAGGACACGCAGTATTTT